Shown below are 9 T cell receptor beta chains from a single sample sequenced in a study of shared clonotypes between healthy human individuals (TCRdb year 2020). The library was built by means of the immunoSEQ multiplex PCR assay. TCRdb mirrors the immuneACCESS table, restricted to in-frame sequences. Some clones are absent from its copies; in checked studies, under half trace to an unresolved V gene, and the reason for the others is unknown. In all, the sample holds a few million clones, and 85% to 95% of those were seen once. The top ten clonotypes cover around 0.35% of the sample. The source material was naive CD4+ T cells from PBMCs. Reading the label with the study, this specimen's cell subset or site is: CD45RA+ positively selected. The receptors were gathered from a young man in good health. Some clones in this sample may be carry-over from other donors' samples.

V usage is TRBV19 and J usage is TRBJ2-7; TRBD2 might be the D (5 bases). CDR1 is LNHDA, CDR2 SQIVND, per germline (reference sequence). The V end was cut by 7 bases, the J end by 1 base, with 14 bases between. The CDR3 contains 14 residues. The CDR3 nucleotides are TGTGCCAGTAAACCGGCGGGCCCTTCCTACGAGCAGTACTTC. Amino acid sequence: CASKPAGPSYEQYF.

This clone has a single count. This chain uses TRBV18 with TRBJ2-7; 11 bases agree with TRBD2. CDR1 and CDR2 from the germline V gene are KGHSH and LQKENI. With 4 bases clipped from V and 2 bases from J, the junction kept 7 bases outside the gene matches. This CDR3 is built from 16 residues. The CDR3 loop reads CASSRPTSGVTYEQYF. The CDR3, as DNA: TGTGCCAGCTCACGGCCGACTAGCGGGGTTACCTACGAGCAGTACTTC.

The chain carries TRBV25-1 and TRBJ1-4, with D uncertain. Trimming pared 6 bases from V and 1 base from J, leaving 9 bases between. CDR1 is MGHDK and CDR2 is SYGVNS in the germline V gene. The length of the CDR3 is 14 residues. CDR3 loop: CASSQVGTNEKLFF. The CDR3 DNA reads as TGTGCCAGCAGCCAGGTGGGAACTAATGAAAAACTGTTTTTT.

This clone was seen just once. This chain links TRBV5-1 with TRBJ2-7, with 13 bases that match TRBD2. With 0 bases clipped from V and 2 bases from J, the junction kept 14 bases outside the gene matches. There are 20 residues in the CDR3. Germline V gene sequence: CDR1 SGHRS, CDR2 YFSETQ. CDR3 amino acids: CASSLASWTSGRQRTYEQYF. The DNA for the CDR3 is TGCGCCAGCAGCTTGGCGTCTTGGACTAGCGGGAGACAGCGTACCTACGAGCAGTACTTC.

This clone was seen more than once but under ten times. This chain uses TRBV7-2 with TRBJ2-3, with D perhaps matching TRBD1 or TRBD2 (6 bases each). Trimming took off 3 bases at V and 2 bases at J, with 9 bases between the two ends. The V gene's germline CDR1 is SGHTA and CDR2 FQGNSA. CDR3 length: 14 residues. The CDR3 DNA is TGTGCCAGCAGCTTCGGGGGCCTCACAGATACGCAGTATTTT. Translation gives CASSFGGLTDTQYF.

V gene TRBV2 combines with J gene TRBJ2-7, with unresolved D. Trimming left V 9 bases short and J 6 bases short, with 21 bases between. The CDR3 covers 14 residues. Germline-derived CDR1 and CDR2 are SNHLY and FYNNEI. The CDR3 bases are TGTGCCAGTGCCGTGGCGAGAATCCTACGCGAGCAGTACTTC. It yields the protein CASAVARILREQYF.

The chain uses TRBV10-2 and TRBJ2-5; TRBD2 matches at 9 bases. V gave up 7 bases and J gave up 2 bases; unmatched junction bases: 8. Germline assignment: CDR1 WSHSY and CDR2 SAAADI. The CDR3 covers 15 residues. The CDR3 sequence: CASKMGLALQETQYF. The CDR3 DNA reads as TGCGCCAGCAAGATGGGACTAGCCCTTCAAGAGACCCAGTACTTC.

A single count supports this clone. The V gene is TRBV7-9, the J gene TRBJ2-5; TRBD2 agrees at 8 bases. CDR3 length: 15 amino acids. The ends lost 3 bases at V and 5 bases at J; junction bases unmatched: 8. Looked up from germline, CDR1 is SEHNR and CDR2 is FQNEAQ (reference sequence). DNA for the CDR3: TGTGCCAGCAGCTTCGACGGGAGGGCCGGTGAGACCCAGTACTTC. Its translation is CASSFDGRAGETQYF.

The chain combines TRBV5-4 with TRBJ2-1; 7 nucleotides line up with TRBD2. V dropped 4 bases and J dropped 6; count of bases not matched to a gene: 1. CDR1 is SGHNT, CDR2 YYREEE, per germline (reference sequence). The CDR3 loop spans 12 amino acids. CDR3 bases: TGTGCCAGCAGCCCGGGAGGCAATGAGCAGTTCTTC. Protein: CASSPGGNEQFF.